This TCR beta chain was documented in a study of T cells expressing NK-cell markers. After re-calling the 5' RACE reads, TCRdb lists one entry per CDR3 protein, DNA absent. The ten top clones account for roughly 3.4%, within a sample of around 550,000 distinct CDR3 sequences. The length of the CDR3 is 13 residues. This receptor was taken from a man aged 18 to 35 in good health. This chain links TRBV12-3 or TRBV12-4 with TRBJ2-1; with no DNA, the TCRdb D assignment of TRBD1 cannot be verified. The material sequenced was blood T cells: a sorted CD56 or NKG2C T cell subset, CD4+ or CD8+ T cells, or bulk PBMC T cells (not recorded which). CDR3 sequence: CASSQTGHGEQFF.